This T cell receptor (beta chain) came from a study of blood T cell repertoires in COVID-19. About the study: From T cells, B-cell-depleted T cells, or PBMCs came the material, which was cDNA or gDNA.

Per the study methods: How many nucleated cells were present was estimated from reference gene primer amplification. TCRdb's table, derived via immunoSEQ multiplex PCR, lists solely in-frame clones and lacks some. V, J and clone size derive from that table, while D and trimming were established from the DNA sequence. The data show approximately 260,000 clones, around 86% seen once. Per germline, CDR1 SGHVS and CDR2 FNYEAQ. V lost 1 base, J lost 4 bases, and 3 bases stayed unmatched. This CDR3 region has 15 residues. The study drew participants aged about 18 to 95 years from about two dozen US areas. Cohorts were assigned according to the clinical history that participants reported.

This chain links TRBV7-6 with TRBJ2-7; 11 nucleotides line up with TRBD2. Source material: PBMCs or T cells enriched from blood (not recorded which). This receptor was obtained from a woman between 35 and 50 years old with acute COVID-19. CDR3 region: CASSLDTSGSYEQYF. The CDR3 bases are TGTGCCAGCAGCTTAGATACTAGCGGGAGTTACGAGCAGTACTTC.